This T cell receptor beta chain was identified during a study of CD8+ T cells in alopecia areata. Study overall: Treated individuals took tofacitinib by mouth, 5 to 10 mg twice daily.

With regard to this clone: The antigen is unknown.

The germline gives CDR1 LGHNA, CDR2 YSLEER. The length of the CDR3 is 16 residues. Deletions cut 0 bases from V and 2 bases from J, with 11 bases between. RNA extraction and reverse transcription yielded cDNA as sequencing template. This table comes from immunoSEQ multiplex PCR, and its TCRdb copy is limited to in-frame clones, with some not included. The sample holds 75,000 to 100,000 clones, about 70% seen once. Broader study findings: While patients received tofacitinib, many expanded lesional clones remained present in scalp and blood. The study found tofacitinib significantly decreased scalp clonality and expanded CD8+ clones among the top 100.

Described treatment: oral pan-JAK inhibitor, 5-10 mg twice daily. Lesional scalp tissue (obtained by punch biopsy) and peripheral blood were collected from alopecia areata patients. This specimen was CD8+ T cells sorted from blood, taken at approximately week 42, from a patient treated with tofacitinib. The source of this sequence is a human donor with alopecia areata. The chain employs TRBV4-3 and TRBJ2-1; TRBD2 might be the D (6 bases). As DNA, the CDR3 is TGCGCCAGCAGCCAAGATCTGGGCGGGGCCTACAATGAGCAGTTCTTC. It yields the protein CASSQDLGGAYNEQFF.